This T cell receptor beta chain originates from a study of cytomegalovirus exposure and HLA in healthy donors (dated by TCRdb to the late 2010s). Turning to the overall study: An earlier analysis of 587 of the donors reported 250 to 300 Gb of sequence data and about 100 million unique TCR beta sequences from 150 million to 200 million T cells. Around 320 gigabases of sequencing data and tens of millions of unique TCR sequences were included in an early release covering around 600 HLA-typed donors. Of the approximately 400 genotyped donors, over 70% fell in the genetic ancestry cluster associated with self-reported Caucasian donors. The study was designed to test whether signatures of past pathogen exposure could be identified by cataloging public T cell receptors. The study used immunosequencing to profile the T cell repertoires of 670 or so subjects and linked those repertoires to cytomegalovirus serostatus. Besides the first cohort of about 730 subjects, a separate validation cohort made up of roughly 130 different subjects was used. To predict cytomegalovirus infection status, the study combined high-throughput TCR immunosequencing, statistical association of individual TCRs with disease status, and machine learning. A later analysis re-analyzed previously published TCR beta repertoires from roughly 600 donors and added high-resolution HLA genotyping to study TCR occurrence patterns. In the later analysis, no new phenotypic data were used to find candidate immune exposures; instead, reliance was placed on TCR beta sequences and their occurrence across donors. An earlier analysis of roughly 600 of the donors used high-throughput TCR beta sequencing to judge whether each TCR beta V gene segment behaved as functional or pseudogenic. Alongside the repertoire data, information on donor age, sex, ethnicity and CMV serostatus was compiled. In a later genetic analysis, genome-wide SNP genotypes for about 60% of the 666 donors were used, and that subset was treated as a discovery cohort. All discovery cohort repertoires had been generated using a single sequencing platform. HLA typing covered class I and class II loci at four-digit resolution. Typing coverage differed by locus: A, B, C, DRB1 and DQB1 were typed in about 629-640 donors, DQA1 in about 510, DPA1 in 606, and DPB1 in 400 to 490. Four or five DR-DQ haplotypes were handled as single units for association and clustering because linkage in the cohort was strong. On average, 235,054 unique TCR beta nucleotide sequences were sequenced per donor among 350 to 400 genotyped donors of the cohort, with roughly a sixth of those sequences being non-productive.

The library was made by the immunoSEQ multiplex PCR assay. The multiplex PCR relied on a mix of 60 forward primers for TCR Vbeta segments and 13 reverse primers for TCR Jbeta segments. A multiplex PCR assay on genomic DNA amplified the CDR3 region of rearranged TCR beta genes. Amplified TCR beta libraries were sequenced as 87-base-pair reads on the Illumina HiSeq System. The study's processing was this. A later analysis counted some 74 million unique TCR beta chains across the 550 to 700 repertoires, and some 12 million of these chains were shared by at least two donors. To remove PCR and sequencing errors, raw reads were error-corrected and collapsed into unique sequences using a nearest-neighbor algorithm that merged closely related sequences. V, D and J gene segments were assigned by aligning CDR3 sequences to IMGT reference sequences. For a sequence to be retained, at least a six-nucleotide match to both a V gene segment and a J gene segment was required. A rearrangement counted as productive if the CDR3 had no stop codons and remained in frame with V and J, and every other rearrangement counted as non-productive. Following IMGT convention, CDR3 was defined as the stretch from the second conserved V-encoded cysteine up to the conserved J-encoded phenylalanine. Sequences without an unambiguous match to a single V gene segment were excluded from the earlier analysis of over 500 of the donors. In an earlier analysis of 587 of the donors, V segments were called functional above 56.7% productive rearrangements and were called segregating when the between-donor standard deviation exceeded 5%. A statistical classification framework was developed to diagnose cytomegalovirus status using the catalog of TCR beta chain sequences. A later analysis assigned V and J genes by comparing TCR nucleotide sequences with IMGT/GENE-DB human TR gene sequences. The TCRdist pipeline was used in a later analysis to assign CDR3 sequences and most-parsimonious VDJ recombination scenarios. In a later analysis, each TCR beta chain was defined by its CDR3 amino acid sequence together with its V-gene family, and reads without a unique V-gene family were excluded. In a later analysis, 450 to 600 highly shared, low-generation-probability nucleotide sequences were removed to address suspected cross-contamination and a sequencing artifact. For each public chain, a later analysis derived a clonal expansion index from normalized ranks of inferred template counts within each repertoire. In a later analysis, generation probabilities were computed using a VDJ recombination model fitted to out-of-frame rearrangements, and the results were checked against IGoR. In a later analysis, TCR-TCR, TCR-HLA and TCR-CMV co-occurrence was scored with hypergeometric tests, and a repertoire-size bias correction was applied to TCR pairs. In a later analysis, false discovery rates were estimated by permuting HLA or CMV assignments 20 times. In a later analysis, co-occurring TCRs were grouped using DBSCAN, with TCRdist sequence similarity added in when clustering inside HLA-allele-positive subsets. For co-occurrence clustering, repertoires with fewer than 30,000 or more than 120,000 public chains were excluded, along with 5 or 6 repertoires with anomalous nucleotide sharing. This immuneACCESS table, as held by TCRdb, lists in-frame sequences with V and J called but not all clones. Of the missing ones, under half trace to an unresolved V gene in checked studies; the others have no known cause. Clone size and the V and J calls come from that table; the DNA yielded D and trimming. This sample has about 140,000 clones in its table, and 75% of those were observed once. The top ten clones comprise approximately 3.2% of the sample.

As encoded in the germline V gene, CDR1 is SGHRS while CDR2 is YFSETQ. The CDR3 goes from the cysteine to the phenylalanine over 13 residues. Only the CDR3 region is kept as DNA, spanning 39 bases read in frame from base 1. The junction carries 10 bases between V and J, which are trimmed by 3 bases and 4 bases respectively. The paper's findings and limits, for the study overall: Because the 87-base-pair reads could not distinguish some IMGT-functional V segments, including TRBV6-2 and TRBV6-3, those segments were excluded. Broadly in line with IMGT annotations, most TCR beta V segments showed up in productive rearrangements about 90% or about 30% of the time in an earlier analysis of several hundred of the donors. In vitro tests confirmed that a few of the cytomegalovirus-associated TCR beta chains recognize cytomegalovirus antigens. Assigning TCR associations to individual alleles was difficult when HLA alleles, especially DR and DQ, strongly co-occurred. According to a later analysis, TCR association rates differed among HLA loci, with DRB1 alleles showing the most associated TCRs and HLA-C alleles showing the fewest. A later genetic analysis reported fewer N-insertions in productive TCRs among donors in an Asian-associated ancestry cluster than the approximately 670-donor mean. HLA typing was unavailable for some donors at each locus, so association tests used only the typed subset. The classifier was reported to diagnose cytomegalovirus status with high specificity and sensitivity in both the original and validation cohorts. Specific HLA alleles were associated with 16,951 TCR beta sequences at a false discovery rate of 0.05 in a later analysis. Linkage disequilibrium might explain the correlated functional status among segregating V segments, but an unknown experimental factor could not be ruled out. A cluster of highly shared sequence variants was judged likely to be a technical artifact of the sequencing pipeline. In a later analysis, most CMV-associated TCR beta chains were found to appear HLA-restricted, with HLA associations seemingly driven largely by CMV exposure. A further reported finding was that TCR beta sequences accurately predicted the HLA-A and HLA-B alleles for most subjects in the first cohort. Most TCR sequences were observed very rarely across donors, whereas some public TCRs were present in many individuals. In a later analysis, HLA-associated TCR beta chains showed more clonal expansion and lower generation probabilities than non-associated chains that were equally common. Immune exposure information for the cohort was limited to CMV serostatus. Because counts were too low, 15 to 20 rarely observed V segments, including chromosome 9 orphons, were left out of the earlier analysis of 587 of the donors. The authors suggested that the approach could potentially be extended to other disease states and immunological phenotypes. Several of the top co-occurrence clusters appeared to be linked to parvovirus B19, influenza, CMV and Epstein-Barr virus, according to a later analysis. This cohort had only TCR beta chains sequenced, and the lack of alpha or paired-chain data limited which features could be detected. The presence/absence analyses assumed that sequencing depth was roughly uniform across donors, and that assumption may not be true. V-gene and J-gene trimming of TCR beta chains was associated with a missense DCLRE1C variant in a later genetic analysis, and the association was replicated in an independent cohort. The study gave a list of about 160 TCR beta chains associated with cytomegalovirus.

As concerns this clone: Its antigen is currently not known. Within one base of it there is no much larger clone, and no base qualities were kept.

The cohort consisted of 670 or so healthy bone marrow donors. All cohort members were sampled while nominally healthy, although unrecorded immune exposures were likely present. The donor was CMV seronegative and belonged to the group of under 400 seronegative cohort members. Every donor gave a peripheral blood sample, and the peripheral blood mononuclear cells from that sample were used for TCR beta sequencing. Genomic DNA was extracted from the blood cell samples with the Qiagen DNeasy Blood Extraction Kit. The receptor comes from a man aged 35-49 years in good health and CMV-seronegative. Recombination joined TRBV5-1 with TRBJ1-2; the D segment cannot be called with confidence. The sample was PBMCs. DNA sequence: TGCGCCAGCAGCTCTGCGGATCCCTATGGCTACACCTTC. Its protein product is CASSSADPYGYTF. Beyond the CDR3, the reference TRBV5-1 and TRBJ1-2 genes provide the residues; the full variable domain reads: KAGVTQTPRYLIKTRGQQVTLSCSPISGHRSVSWYQQTPGQGLQFLFEYFSETQRNKGNFPGRFSGRQFSNSRSEMNVSTLELGDSALYLCASSSADPYGYTFGSGTRLTVV.